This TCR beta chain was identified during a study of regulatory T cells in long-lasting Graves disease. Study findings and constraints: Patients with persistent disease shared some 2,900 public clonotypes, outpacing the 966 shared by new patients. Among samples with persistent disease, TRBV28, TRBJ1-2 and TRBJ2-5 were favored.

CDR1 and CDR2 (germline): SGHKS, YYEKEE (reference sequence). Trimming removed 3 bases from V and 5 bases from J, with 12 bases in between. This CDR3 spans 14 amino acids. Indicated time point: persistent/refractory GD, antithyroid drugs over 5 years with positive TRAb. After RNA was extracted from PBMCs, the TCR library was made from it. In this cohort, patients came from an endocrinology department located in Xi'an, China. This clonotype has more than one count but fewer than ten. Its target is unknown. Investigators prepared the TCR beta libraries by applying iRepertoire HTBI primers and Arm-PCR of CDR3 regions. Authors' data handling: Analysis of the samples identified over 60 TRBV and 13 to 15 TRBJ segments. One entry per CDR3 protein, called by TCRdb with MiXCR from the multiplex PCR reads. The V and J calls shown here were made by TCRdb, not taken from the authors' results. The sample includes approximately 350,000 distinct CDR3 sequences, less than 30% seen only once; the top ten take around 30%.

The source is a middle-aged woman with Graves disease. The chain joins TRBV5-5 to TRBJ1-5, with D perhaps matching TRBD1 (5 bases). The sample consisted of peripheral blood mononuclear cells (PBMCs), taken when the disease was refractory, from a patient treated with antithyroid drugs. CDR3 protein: CASSSNRGDQPQHF. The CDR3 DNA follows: TGTGCCAGCAGCTCCAACAGAGGGGATCAGCCCCAGCATTTT. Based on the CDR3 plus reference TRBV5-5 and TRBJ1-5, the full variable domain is DAGVTQSPTHLIKTRGQQVTLRCSPISGHKSVSWYQQVLGQGPQFIFQYYEKEERGRGNFPDRFSARQFPNYSSELNVNALLLGDSALYLCASSSNRGDQPQHFGDGTRLSIL.